This TCR beta chain derives from a study of regulatory T cells in long-lasting Graves disease listed by TCRdb under 2021. With respect to the entire study: Newly diagnosed Graves' disease patients had taken antithyroid drugs for less than 3 months. A total of roughly 35 samples underwent TCR sequencing: about 13 from persistent and some 20 from newly diagnosed Graves' disease patients. Patients with persistent Graves' disease were compared with patients with newly diagnosed Graves' disease using TCR sequencing and RNA sequencing of peripheral blood. The study was registered as a clinical trial and conducted in China. The study at large found these results: Persistent disease showed preferential use of TRBV28, TRBJ1-2 and TRBJ2-5, whereas newly diagnosed disease favored TRBV20-1 and TRBJ2-1. Patients with persistent disease shared more public clonotypes (about 2,700) than newly diagnosed patients did (nearly 1,000). Lower TCR Shannon entropy and fewer highly expanded clones were observed in persistent Graves' disease patients than in newly diagnosed patients, which suggested clonal expansion. Peripheral blood alone was examined, since thyroid tissue, which constituted the primary lesion, could not be accessed. Sequencing and analysis were restricted to the TCR beta chain. The authors acknowledged the small sample size as a limitation that may reduce accuracy.

The library was made by multiplex PCR. The instrument given in TCRdb is Illumina HiSeq 4000. To build TCR beta libraries, CDR3 regions were amplified by Arm-PCR using iRepertoire HTBI primers. PCR products were gel purified before sequencing. Turning to the authors' computational methods: Gene usage analysis of CDR3 amino acid clonotypes relied on the roughly 60 TRBV and fewer than 15 TRBJ segments identified across samples. COPE and FqMerger were used to merge filtered high-quality paired reads into contigs. BLAST was used to align contigs to IMGT TRBV, TRBD and TRBJ reference genes, with CDR3 defined following IMGT. Any clonotype with a frequency above 0.1% was counted as a highly expanded clone. Shannon entropy was used to measure repertoire diversity, and the Gini coefficient was used to measure V-J evenness. A clonotype found in more than one individual was treated as public. TCRdb trimmed public reads at Q25 via fastp, called clones via MiXCR and kept in-frame beta chains. All rows with the same CDR3 protein become a single entry with the most common DNA and genes. In this record, the V and J calls reflect TCRdb's handling and not the investigators' own analysis. The sample profile shows fewer than 350,000 distinct CDR3 sequences; 18% of them were found once. The ten largest clones take up about 38% of the sample.

This clonotype has at least ten counts. This receptor's antigen is unknown. No base quality information exists; no much larger clone differs at one position. Trimming takes 0 bases from V and 5 bases from J, and the germline ends sit 5 bases apart. The CDR3 spans 13 residues, from the cysteine through the phenylalanine. The kept DNA is CDR3 alone, 39 bases in frame from the first base. The time point label on this specimen signifies: newly diagnosed GD, antithyroid drugs for less than 3 months. RNA was extracted from PBMCs in TRIzol for both TCR sequencing and RNA sequencing. The diagnosis of Graves' disease was made according to American Thyroid Association guidelines. Patients were recruited from an endocrinology department in Xi'an, China. From each patient, approximately 10 milliliters of peripheral blood was collected into an EDTA anticoagulant tube. PBMCs were isolated by Ficoll Paque Plus density gradient separation without further T cell sorting. An Agilent 2100 Bioanalyzer and agarose gel were used to check RNA quality, and a NanoDrop 2000 was used to measure RNA concentration.

This clonotype was obtained from a female donor with Graves disease. Sequenced material: peripheral blood mononuclear cells (PBMCs), taken at new diagnosis, from a patient treated with antithyroid drugs. The sequence is built from TRBV12-3 or TRBV12-4 and TRBJ2-1; the D gene lacks a confident call. This receptor has the CDR3 CASSLAGNNEQFF. The base sequence is TGTGCCAGCAGTTTAGCTGGGAACAATGAGCAGTTCTTC.